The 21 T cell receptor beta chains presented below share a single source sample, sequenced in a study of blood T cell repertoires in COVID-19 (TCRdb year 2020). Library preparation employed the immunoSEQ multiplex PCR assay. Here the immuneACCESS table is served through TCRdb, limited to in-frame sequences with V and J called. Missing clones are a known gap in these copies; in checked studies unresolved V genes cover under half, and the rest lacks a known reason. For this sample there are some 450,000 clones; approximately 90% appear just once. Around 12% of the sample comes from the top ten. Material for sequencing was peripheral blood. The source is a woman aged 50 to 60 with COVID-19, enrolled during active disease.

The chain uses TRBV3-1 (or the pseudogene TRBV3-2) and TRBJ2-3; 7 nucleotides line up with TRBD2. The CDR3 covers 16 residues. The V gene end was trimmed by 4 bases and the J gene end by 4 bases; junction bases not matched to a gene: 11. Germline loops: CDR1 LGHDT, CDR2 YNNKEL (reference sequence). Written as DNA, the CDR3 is TGTGCCAGCAGCCGTCCAGGGAGACTAGCTGCAGATACGCAGTATTTT. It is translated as CASSRPGRLAADTQYF.

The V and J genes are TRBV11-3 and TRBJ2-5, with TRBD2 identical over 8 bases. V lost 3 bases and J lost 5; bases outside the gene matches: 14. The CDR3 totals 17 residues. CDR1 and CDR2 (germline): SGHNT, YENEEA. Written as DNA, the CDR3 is TGTGCCAGCAGCTTCGGAGGGGGTAGCGGGGTCGTGGAGACCCAGTACTTC. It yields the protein CASSFGGGSGVVETQYF.

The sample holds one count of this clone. In DNA, the CDR3 is TGCAGCGTGGCGGAGACCCGGGGGACTGAAGCTTTCTTT. Its protein is CSVAETRGTEAFF. V is TRBV29-1 and J is TRBJ1-1; D possibly corresponds to TRBD1 (5 bases). Trimming cost V 6 bases and J 5 bases, with 16 bases left between them. CDR1 SQVTM and CDR2 ANQGSEA come from the germline V gene. This CDR3 spans 13 amino acids.

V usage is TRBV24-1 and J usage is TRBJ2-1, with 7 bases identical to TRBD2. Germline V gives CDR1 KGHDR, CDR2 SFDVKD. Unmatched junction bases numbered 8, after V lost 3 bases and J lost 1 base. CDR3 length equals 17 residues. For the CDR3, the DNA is TGTGCCACCAGTGATCATTTGGCCGGGAGGTCCTACAATGAGCAGTTCTTC. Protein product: CATSDHLAGRSYNEQFF.

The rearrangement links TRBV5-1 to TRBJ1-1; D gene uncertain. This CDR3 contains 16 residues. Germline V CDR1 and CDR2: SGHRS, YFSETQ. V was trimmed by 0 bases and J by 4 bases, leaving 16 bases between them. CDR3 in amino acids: CASSLALGPLSTEAFF. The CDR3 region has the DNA TGCGCCAGCAGCTTGGCTTTGGGCCCTTTGAGCACTGAAGCTTTCTTT. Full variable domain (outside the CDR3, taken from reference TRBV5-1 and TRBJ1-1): KAGVTQTPRYLIKTRGQQVTLSCSPISGHRSVSWYQQTPGQGLQFLFEYFSETQRNKGNFPGRFSGRQFSNSRSEMNVSTLELGDSALYLCASSLALGPLSTEAFFGQGTRLTVV.

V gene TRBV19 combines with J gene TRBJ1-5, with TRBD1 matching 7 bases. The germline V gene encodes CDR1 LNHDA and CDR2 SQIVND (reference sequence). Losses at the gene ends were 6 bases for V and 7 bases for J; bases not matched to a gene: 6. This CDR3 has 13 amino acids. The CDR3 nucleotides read TGTGCCAGTAGCACAGGGGAGAGGCAGCCCCAGCATTTT. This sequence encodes CASSTGERQPQHF.

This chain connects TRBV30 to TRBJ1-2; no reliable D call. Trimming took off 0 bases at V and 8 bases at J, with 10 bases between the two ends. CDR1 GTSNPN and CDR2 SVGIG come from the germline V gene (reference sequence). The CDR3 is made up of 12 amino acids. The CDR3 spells CAWSVSSLGYTF. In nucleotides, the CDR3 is TGTGCCTGGAGTGTATCTTCCTTGGGCTACACCTTC.

The CDR3 protein is CATSRDRTVIYGYTF. CDR3 coding DNA: TGTGCCACCAGCAGAGATCGAACGGTGATCTATGGCTACACCTTC. The chain employs TRBV15 and TRBJ1-2; D gene unclear. V lost 0 bases, J lost 4 bases, and 12 bases lay in between. This CDR3 region has 15 residues. Per the germline V gene, CDR1 is LNHNV and CDR2 is YYDKDF (reference sequence).

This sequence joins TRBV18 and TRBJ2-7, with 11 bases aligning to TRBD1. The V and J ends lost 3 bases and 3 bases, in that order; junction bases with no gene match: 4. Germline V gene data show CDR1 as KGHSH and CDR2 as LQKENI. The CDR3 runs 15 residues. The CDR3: CASSPRTGGYYEQYF. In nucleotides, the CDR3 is TGTGCCAGCTCACCGAGGACAGGGGGCTACTACGAGCAGTACTTC.

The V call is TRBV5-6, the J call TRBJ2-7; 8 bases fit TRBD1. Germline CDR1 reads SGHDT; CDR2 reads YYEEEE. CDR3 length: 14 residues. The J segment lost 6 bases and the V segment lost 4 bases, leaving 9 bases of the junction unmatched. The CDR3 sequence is CASSQVDRVFEQYF. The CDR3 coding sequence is TGTGCCAGCAGCCAAGTGGACAGGGTATTCGAGCAGTACTTC.

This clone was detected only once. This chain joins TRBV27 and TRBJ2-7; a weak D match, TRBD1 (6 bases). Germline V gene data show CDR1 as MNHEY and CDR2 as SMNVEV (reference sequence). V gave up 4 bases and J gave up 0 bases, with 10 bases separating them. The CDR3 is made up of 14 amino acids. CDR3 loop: CASSSGVTSYEQYF. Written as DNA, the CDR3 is TGTGCCAGCAGTTCAGGGGTTACCTCCTACGAGCAGTACTTC.

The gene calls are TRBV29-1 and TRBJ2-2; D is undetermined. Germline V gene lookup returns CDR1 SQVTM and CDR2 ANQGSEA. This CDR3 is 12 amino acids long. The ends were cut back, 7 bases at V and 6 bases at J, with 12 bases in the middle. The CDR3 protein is CSAREAAGELFF. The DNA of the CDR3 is TGCAGCGCTAGAGAGGCGGCCGGGGAGCTGTTTTTT.

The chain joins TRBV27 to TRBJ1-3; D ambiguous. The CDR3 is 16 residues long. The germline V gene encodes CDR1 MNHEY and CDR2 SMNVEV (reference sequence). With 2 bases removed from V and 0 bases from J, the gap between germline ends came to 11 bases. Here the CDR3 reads CASSLASGSSGNTIYF. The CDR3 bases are TGTGCCAGCAGTTTAGCCTCTGGCAGCTCTGGAAACACCATATATTTT.

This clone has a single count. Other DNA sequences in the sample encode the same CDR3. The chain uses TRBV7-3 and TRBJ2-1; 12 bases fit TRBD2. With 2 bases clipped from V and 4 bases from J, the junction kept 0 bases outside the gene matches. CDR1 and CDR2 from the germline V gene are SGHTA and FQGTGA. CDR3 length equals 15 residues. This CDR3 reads CASSLLAGGYNEQFF. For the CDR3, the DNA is TGTGCCAGCAGCTTACTAGCGGGAGGGTACAATGAGCAGTTCTTC.

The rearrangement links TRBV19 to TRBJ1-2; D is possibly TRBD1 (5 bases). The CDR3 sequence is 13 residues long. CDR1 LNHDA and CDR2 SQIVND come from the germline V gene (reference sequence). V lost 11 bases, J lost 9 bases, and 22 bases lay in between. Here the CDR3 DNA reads TGTGCCGGGGGTTCGATTGGAGGGAACAGCTACACCTTC. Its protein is CAGGSIGGNSYTF.

DNA of the CDR3: TGTGCCATCAGTGAATCGGGTGACCACGAGCAGTACTTC. Protein sequence: CAISESGDHEQYF. This chain uses TRBV10-3 with TRBJ2-7, with D uncertain. Trimming left V 3 bases short and J 5 bases short, with 11 bases between. This CDR3 comprises 13 residues. Per the germline V gene, CDR1 is ENHRY and CDR2 is SYGVKD.

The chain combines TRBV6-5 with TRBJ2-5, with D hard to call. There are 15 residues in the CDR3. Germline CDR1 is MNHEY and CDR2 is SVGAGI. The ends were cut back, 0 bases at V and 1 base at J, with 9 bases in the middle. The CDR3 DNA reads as TGTGCCAGCAGTTACTCACCAGGAATCCAAGAGACCCAGTACTTC. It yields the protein CASSYSPGIQETQYF.

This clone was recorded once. This CDR3 is CASSLDGAGRVAFF. In DNA, the CDR3 is TGTGCCAGCAGCTTAGACGGTGCGGGGCGGGTAGCTTTCTTT. This chain connects TRBV7-2 to TRBJ1-1, with D possibly being TRBD1 (5 bases). V lost 1 base to trimming and J lost 10 bases, with 16 bases between them. The germline CDR1 and CDR2 sequences are SGHTA and FQGNSA. The CDR3 consists of 14 residues.

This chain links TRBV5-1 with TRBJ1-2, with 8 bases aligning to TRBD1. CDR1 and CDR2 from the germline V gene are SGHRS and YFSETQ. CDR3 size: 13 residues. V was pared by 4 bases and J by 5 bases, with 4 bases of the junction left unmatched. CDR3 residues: CASSPWTGYGYTF. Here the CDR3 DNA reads TGCGCCAGCAGCCCCTGGACAGGGTATGGCTACACCTTC.

This chain's CDR3 is CASSPRTGNYLEAFF. The CDR3 nucleotides read TGTGCCAGCAGCCCGCGGACAGGGAACTACCTTGAAGCTTTCTTT. The genes are TRBV14 and TRBJ1-1; 8 nucleotides match TRBD1. CDR1 is SGHDN, CDR2 FVKESK, per germline. The CDR3 is 15 residues long. V lost 4 bases, J lost 7 bases, and 11 bases stayed unmatched.

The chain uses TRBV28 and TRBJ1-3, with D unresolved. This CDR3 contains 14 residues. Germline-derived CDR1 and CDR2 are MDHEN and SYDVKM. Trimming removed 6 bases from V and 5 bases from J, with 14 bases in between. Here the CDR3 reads CASRYTAARNTIYF. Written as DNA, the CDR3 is TGTGCCAGCAGATACACAGCGGCTAGAAACACCATATATTTT.